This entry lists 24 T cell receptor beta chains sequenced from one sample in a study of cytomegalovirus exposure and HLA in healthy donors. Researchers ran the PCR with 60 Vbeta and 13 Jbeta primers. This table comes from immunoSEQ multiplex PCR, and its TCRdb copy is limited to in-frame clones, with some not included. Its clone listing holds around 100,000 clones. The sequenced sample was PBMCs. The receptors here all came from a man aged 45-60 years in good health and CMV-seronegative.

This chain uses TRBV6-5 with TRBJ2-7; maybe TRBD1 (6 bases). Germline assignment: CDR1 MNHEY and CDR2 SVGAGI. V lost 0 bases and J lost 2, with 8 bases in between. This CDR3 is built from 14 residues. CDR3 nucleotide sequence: TGTGCCAGCAGTTACTCCAGGGGAGCCTACGAGCAGTACTTC. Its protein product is CASSYSRGAYEQYF.

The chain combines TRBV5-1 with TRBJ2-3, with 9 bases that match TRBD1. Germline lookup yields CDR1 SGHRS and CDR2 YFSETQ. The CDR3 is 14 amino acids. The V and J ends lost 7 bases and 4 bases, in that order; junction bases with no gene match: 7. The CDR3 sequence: CASVLTGGSDTQYF. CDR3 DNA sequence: TGCGCCAGCGTCTTGACAGGGGGTTCAGATACGCAGTATTTT. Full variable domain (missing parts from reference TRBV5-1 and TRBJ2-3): KAGVTQTPRYLIKTRGQQVTLSCSPISGHRSVSWYQQTPGQGLQFLFEYFSETQRNKGNFPGRFSGRQFSNSRSEMNVSTLELGDSALYLCASVLTGGSDTQYFGPGTRLTVL.

CDR3 residues: CASSPRTSGGPYQETQYF. CDR3 DNA: TGTGCCAGCAGCCCGCGGACTAGCGGGGGCCCGTACCAAGAGACCCAGTACTTC. The chain carries TRBV7-8 and TRBJ2-5; TRBD2 matches at 13 bases. The germline gives CDR1 SGHVS, CDR2 FQNEAQ. This CDR3 has 18 residues. With V trimmed by 5 bases and J by 0 bases, 9 bases remained unmatched.

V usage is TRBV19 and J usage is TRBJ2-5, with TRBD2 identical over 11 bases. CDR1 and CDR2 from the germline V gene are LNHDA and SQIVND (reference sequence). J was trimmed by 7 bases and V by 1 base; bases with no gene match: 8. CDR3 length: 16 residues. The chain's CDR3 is CASSIVTSGRLGTQYF. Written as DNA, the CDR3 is TGTGCCAGTAGTATAGTAACTAGCGGGAGATTAGGGACCCAGTACTTC.

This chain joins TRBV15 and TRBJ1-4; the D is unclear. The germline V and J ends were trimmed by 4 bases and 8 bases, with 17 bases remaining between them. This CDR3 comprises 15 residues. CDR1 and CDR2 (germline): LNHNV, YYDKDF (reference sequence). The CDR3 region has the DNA TGTGCCACCAGCAACGCACCCCCATCGAGGGAAAAACTGTTTTTT. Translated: CATSNAPPSREKLFF.

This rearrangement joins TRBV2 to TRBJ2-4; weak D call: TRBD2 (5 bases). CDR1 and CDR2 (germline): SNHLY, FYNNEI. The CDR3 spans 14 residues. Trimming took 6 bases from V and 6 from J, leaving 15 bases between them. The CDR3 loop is CASSPPHSGNIQYF. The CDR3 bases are TGTGCCAGCAGCCCACCGCACAGCGGAAACATTCAGTACTTC.

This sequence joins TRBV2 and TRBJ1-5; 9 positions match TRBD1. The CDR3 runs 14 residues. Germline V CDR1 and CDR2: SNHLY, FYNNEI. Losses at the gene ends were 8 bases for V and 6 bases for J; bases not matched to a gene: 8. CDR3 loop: CASGRTGEVQPQHF. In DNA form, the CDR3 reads TGTGCCAGCGGGAGGACAGGGGAGGTTCAGCCCCAGCATTTT.

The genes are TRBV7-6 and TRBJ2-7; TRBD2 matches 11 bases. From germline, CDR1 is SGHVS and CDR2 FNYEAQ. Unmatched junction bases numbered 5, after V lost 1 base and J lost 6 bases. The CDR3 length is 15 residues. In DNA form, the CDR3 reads TGTGCCAGCAGCTTAGATCCGGGACTAGCGGTCGAGCAGTACTTC. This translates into CASSLDPGLAVEQYF. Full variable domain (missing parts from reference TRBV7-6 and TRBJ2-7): GAGVSQSPRYKVTKRGQDVALRCDPISGHVSLYWYRQALGQGPEFLTYFNYEAQQDKSGLPNDRFSAERPEGSISTLTIQRTEQRDSAMYRCASSLDPGLAVEQYFGPGTRLTVT.

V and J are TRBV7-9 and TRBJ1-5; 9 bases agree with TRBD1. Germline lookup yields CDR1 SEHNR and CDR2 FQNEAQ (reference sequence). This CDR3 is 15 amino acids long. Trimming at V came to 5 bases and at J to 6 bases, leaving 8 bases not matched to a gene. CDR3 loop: CASSPGQGNGQPQHF. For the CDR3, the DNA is TGTGCCAGCAGCCCGGGACAGGGAAATGGTCAGCCCCAGCATTTT.

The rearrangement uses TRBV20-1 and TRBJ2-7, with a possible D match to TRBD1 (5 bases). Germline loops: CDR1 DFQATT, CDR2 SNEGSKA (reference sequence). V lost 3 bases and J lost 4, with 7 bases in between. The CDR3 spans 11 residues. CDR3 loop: CSARTAYEQYF. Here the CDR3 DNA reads TGCAGTGCTAGGACAGCATACGAGCAGTACTTC.

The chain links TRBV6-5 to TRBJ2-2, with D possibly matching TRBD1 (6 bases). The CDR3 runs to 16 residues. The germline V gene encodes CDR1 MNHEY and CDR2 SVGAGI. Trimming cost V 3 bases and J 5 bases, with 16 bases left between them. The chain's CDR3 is CASSYRTGYRTGELFF. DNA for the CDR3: TGTGCCAGCAGTTATAGAACAGGGTATCGAACCGGGGAGCTGTTTTTT.

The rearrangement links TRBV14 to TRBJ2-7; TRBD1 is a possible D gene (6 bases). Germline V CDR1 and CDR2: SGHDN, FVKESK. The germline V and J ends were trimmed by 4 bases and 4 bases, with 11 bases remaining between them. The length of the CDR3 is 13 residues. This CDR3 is CASSRQVGYEQYF. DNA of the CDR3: TGTGCCAGCAGCCGACAGGTCGGGTACGAGCAGTACTTC.

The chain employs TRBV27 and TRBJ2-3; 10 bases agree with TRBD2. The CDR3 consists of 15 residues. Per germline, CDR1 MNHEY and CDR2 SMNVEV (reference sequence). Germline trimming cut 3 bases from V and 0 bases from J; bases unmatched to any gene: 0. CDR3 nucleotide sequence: TGTGCCAGCAGTTTTAGCGGGAGGAGCACAGATACGCAGTATTTT. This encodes CASSFSGRSTDTQYF.

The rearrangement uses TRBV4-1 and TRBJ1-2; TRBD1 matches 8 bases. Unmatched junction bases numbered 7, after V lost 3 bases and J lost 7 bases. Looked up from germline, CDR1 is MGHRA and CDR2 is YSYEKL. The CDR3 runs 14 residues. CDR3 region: CASSHRGLGGGYTF. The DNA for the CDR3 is TGCGCCAGCAGCCACAGGGGGCTCGGCGGTGGCTACACCTTC.

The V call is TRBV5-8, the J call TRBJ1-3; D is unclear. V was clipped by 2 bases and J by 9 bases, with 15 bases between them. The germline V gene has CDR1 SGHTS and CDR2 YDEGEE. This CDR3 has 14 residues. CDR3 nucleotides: TGTGCCAGCAGCTTACAGTTTCTTGATGCCACCATATATTTT. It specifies CASSLQFLDATIYF.

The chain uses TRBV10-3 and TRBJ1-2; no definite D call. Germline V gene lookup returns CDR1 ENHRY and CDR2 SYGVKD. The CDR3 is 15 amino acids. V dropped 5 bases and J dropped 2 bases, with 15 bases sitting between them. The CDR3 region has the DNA TGTGCCATCAGTCCTAACATAGGCGGGAACTATGGCTACACCTTC. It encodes CAISPNIGGNYGYTF.

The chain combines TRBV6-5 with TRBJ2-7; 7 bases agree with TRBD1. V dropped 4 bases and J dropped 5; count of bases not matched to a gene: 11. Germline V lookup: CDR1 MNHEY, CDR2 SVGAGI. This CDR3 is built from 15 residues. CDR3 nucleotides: TGTGCCAGCAGTTGGGGGACAGCCAGGATCAACGAGCAGTACTTC. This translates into CASSWGTARINEQYF.

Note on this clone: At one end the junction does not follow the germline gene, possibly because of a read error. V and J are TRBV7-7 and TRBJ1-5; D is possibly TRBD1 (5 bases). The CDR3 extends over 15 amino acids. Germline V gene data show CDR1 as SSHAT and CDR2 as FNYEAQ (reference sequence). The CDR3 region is CASSRQVGANQPQHF. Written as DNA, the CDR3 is TGTGCTAGCAGCCGACAAGTAGGGGCAAATCAGCCCCAGCATTTT.

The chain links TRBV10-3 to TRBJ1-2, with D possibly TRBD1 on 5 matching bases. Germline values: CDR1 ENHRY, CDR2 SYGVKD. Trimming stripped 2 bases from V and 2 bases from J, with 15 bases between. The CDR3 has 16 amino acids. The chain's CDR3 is CAISEEVAGINYGYTF. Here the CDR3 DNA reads TGTGCCATCAGTGAGGAGGTGGCAGGGATCAACTATGGCTACACCTTC.

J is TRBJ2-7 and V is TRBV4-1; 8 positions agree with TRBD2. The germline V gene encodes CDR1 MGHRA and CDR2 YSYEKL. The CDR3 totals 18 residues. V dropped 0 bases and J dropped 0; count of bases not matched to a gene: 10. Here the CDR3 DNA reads TGCGCCAGCAGCCAAGATCACTCTACGGGGGGGACCTCCTACGAGCAGTACTTC. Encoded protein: CASSQDHSTGGTSYEQYF.

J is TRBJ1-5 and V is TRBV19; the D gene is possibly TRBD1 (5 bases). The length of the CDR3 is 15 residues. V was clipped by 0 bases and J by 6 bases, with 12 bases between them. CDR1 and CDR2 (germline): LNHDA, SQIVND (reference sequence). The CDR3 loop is CASSIDADIPQPQHF. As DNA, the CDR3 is TGTGCCAGTAGTATAGACGCGGACATCCCTCAGCCCCAGCATTTT.

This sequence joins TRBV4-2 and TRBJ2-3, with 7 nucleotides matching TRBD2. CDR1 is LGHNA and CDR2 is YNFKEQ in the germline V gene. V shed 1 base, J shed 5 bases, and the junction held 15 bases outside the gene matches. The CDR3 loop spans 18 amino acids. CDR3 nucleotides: TGTGCCAGCAGCCAAGTGTTCGTGGCCGGGGGGTCAGGAGATACGCAGTATTTT. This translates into CASSQVFVAGGSGDTQYF.

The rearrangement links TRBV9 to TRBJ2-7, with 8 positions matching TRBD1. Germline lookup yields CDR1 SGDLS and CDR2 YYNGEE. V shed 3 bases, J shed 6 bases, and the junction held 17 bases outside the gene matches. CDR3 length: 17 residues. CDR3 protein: CASSARTGSGLVGEQYF. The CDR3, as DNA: TGTGCCAGCAGCGCCCGGACAGGGTCAGGTCTAGTTGGCGAGCAGTACTTC. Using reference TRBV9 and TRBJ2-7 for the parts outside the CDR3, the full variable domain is DSGVTQTPKHLITATGQRVTLRCSPRSGDLSVYWYQQSLDQGLQFLIQYYNGEERAKGNILERFSAQQFPDLHSELNLSSLELGDSALYFCASSARTGSGLVGEQYFGPGTRLTVT.

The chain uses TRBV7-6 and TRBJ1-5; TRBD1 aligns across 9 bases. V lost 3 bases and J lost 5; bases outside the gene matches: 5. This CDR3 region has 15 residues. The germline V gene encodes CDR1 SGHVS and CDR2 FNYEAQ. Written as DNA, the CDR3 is TGTGCCAGCAGCTTGGGACAGGGCCCTGATCAGCCCCAGCATTTT. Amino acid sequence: CASSLGQGPDQPQHF.